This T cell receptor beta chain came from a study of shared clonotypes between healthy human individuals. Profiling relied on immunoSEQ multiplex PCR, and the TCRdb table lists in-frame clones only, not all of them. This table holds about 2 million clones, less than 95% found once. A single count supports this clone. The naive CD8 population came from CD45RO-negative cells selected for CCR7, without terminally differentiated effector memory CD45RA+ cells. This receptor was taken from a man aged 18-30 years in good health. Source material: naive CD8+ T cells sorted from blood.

CDR3 in DNA: TGTGCCAGCAGCCAACCCGGGACCGTGAACACTGAAGCTTTCTTT. This gives the protein CASSQPGTVNTEAFF. V gene TRBV4-2 combines with J gene TRBJ1-1; D is perhaps TRBD1 (5 bases). Trimming cost V 2 bases and J 0 bases, with 10 bases left between them. The germline CDR1 and CDR2 sequences are LGHNA and YNFKEQ. The CDR3 spans 15 residues.